Below, 28 T cell receptor beta chains from the same sample are listed, as sequenced in a study of identical twins. TCRdb recomputed calls from the 5' RACE reads with MiXCR, one row per CDR3 protein. The sample yields hundreds of thousands of distinct CDR3 sequences, less than 7% seen once. What was sequenced was naive T cells sorted from blood. The receptors shown here come from a man aged 18 to 35 in good health.

In this sample, this clonotype turned up many times. The CDR3 loop reads CASSFWDETYNEQFF. The CDR3 nucleotides are TGTGCCAGCAGCTTTTGGGACGAGACCTACAATGAGCAGTTCTTC. The chain couples TRBV5-5 to TRBJ2-1, with D possibly called TRBD1 or TRBD2 (5 bases each). V was cut by 2 bases and J by 2 bases, with 11 bases left in between. From germline, CDR1 is SGHKS and CDR2 YYEKEE (reference sequence). The CDR3 is 15 residues long.

This clonotype was observed at least ten times. The chain joins TRBV7-2 to TRBJ2-5; D gene ambiguous. The germline V and J ends were trimmed by 8 bases and 3 bases, with 16 bases remaining between them. The CDR3 is made up of 14 amino acids. CDR1 is SGHTA, CDR2 FQGNSA, per germline. The CDR3 loop reads CASLPLGWEETQYF. CDR3 nucleotide sequence: TGTGCCAGCCTACCACTGGGCTGGGAAGAGACCCAGTACTTC.

This clonotype was counted only a few times. The chain is built from TRBV19 and TRBJ2-1, with TRBD2 matching 13 bases. Germline CDR1 and CDR2: LNHDA and SQIVND (reference sequence). This CDR3 has 15 amino acids. J gave up 9 bases and V 6 bases, and 8 bases lay outside the gene matches. The CDR3 here is CASSRRTSGSGEQFF. The DNA for the CDR3 is TGTGCCAGTAGCAGGAGGACTAGCGGGAGTGGTGAGCAGTTCTTC.

This clonotype was counted a few times. V and J are TRBV3-1 and TRBJ1-4; 8 bases agree with TRBD1. Germline V gives CDR1 LGHDT, CDR2 YNNKEL (reference sequence). The CDR3 runs to 15 residues. V was clipped by 7 bases and J by 8 bases; unmatched bases: 12. CDR3 residues: CASTGGGSSREKLFF. Written as DNA, the CDR3 is TGTGCCAGCACAGGGGGCGGGAGCAGCCGCGAAAAACTGTTTTTT. The entire variable domain, with the rest obtained from reference TRBV3-1 and TRBJ1-4, is as follows: DTAVSQTPKYLVTQMGNDKSIKCEQNLGHDTMYWYKQDSKKFLKIMFSYNNKELIINETVPNRFSPKSPDKAHLNLHINSLELGDSAVYFCASTGGGSSREKLFFGSGTQLSVL.

In its sample, this clonotype was seen many times. The CDR3 protein is CSARLPRTGGAEAFF. CDR3 sequence (DNA): TGCAGTGCTAGACTCCCACGGACAGGCGGGGCTGAAGCTTTCTTT. V and J are TRBV20-1 and TRBJ1-1; TRBD1 aligns across 7 bases. Per germline, CDR1 DFQATT and CDR2 SNEGSKA (reference sequence). The CDR3 has 15 residues. V was clipped by 2 bases and J by 6 bases; unmatched bases: 12.

V is TRBV4-1 and J is TRBJ2-3, with a tentative D call TRBD2 (6 bases). CDR3 length equals 17 residues. The V gene's germline CDR1 is MGHRA and CDR2 YSYEKL. Trimming removed 0 bases at V and 5 bases at J, with 18 bases between. The DNA for the CDR3 is TGCGCCAGCAGCCAAGAGGATAGCGGCCTACAACGAGATACGCAGTATTTT. Its protein is CASSQEDSGLQRDTQYF.

The sample holds many counts of this clonotype. V usage is TRBV12-3 or TRBV12-4 and J usage is TRBJ1-1, with 8 bases that match TRBD1. The CDR3 contains 15 residues. V lost 4 bases, J lost 1 base, and 5 bases stayed unmatched. The DNA for the CDR3 is TGTGCCAGCAGTTCAGGGGGCTCGACGAACACTGAAGCTTTCTTT. This sequence encodes CASSSGGSTNTEAFF.

V gene TRBV10-3 combines with J gene TRBJ2-1; D might be TRBD2 (5 bases). The germline gives CDR1 ENHRY, CDR2 SYGVKD. With 0 bases removed from V and 10 bases from J, the gap between germline ends came to 10 bases. The CDR3 spans 13 residues. CDR3 nucleotide sequence: TGTGCCATCAGTGAGTCGGTGGGAGTCGAGCAGTTCTTC. Amino acids: CAISESVGVEQFF.

V is TRBV7-9 and J is TRBJ2-7; no firm D call. The germline gives CDR1 SEHNR, CDR2 FQNEAQ (reference sequence). CDR3 length: 12 residues. V lost 7 bases, J lost 5 bases, and 12 bases lay in between. The CDR3, as DNA: TGTGCCAGCAACCGCCGTGAGAACGAGCAGTACTTC. It yields the protein CASNRRENEQYF.

The rearrangement links TRBV7-9 to TRBJ2-5; D possibly corresponds to TRBD2 (5 bases). CDR3 length: 14 residues. Germline V gene data show CDR1 as SEHNR and CDR2 as FQNEAQ (reference sequence). Trimming left V 6 bases short and J 0 bases short, with 11 bases between. In nucleotides, the CDR3 is TGTGCCAGCAGGGAGGTACAATACCAAGAGACCCAGTACTTC. Amino acids: CASREVQYQETQYF.

This clonotype was observed at least ten times. The chain couples TRBV20-1 to TRBJ2-3; 8 positions match TRBD2. CDR1 and CDR2 from the germline V gene are DFQATT and SNEGSKA (reference sequence). CDR3 length: 14 residues. Trimming at V came to 2 bases and at J to 2 bases, leaving 3 bases not matched to a gene. The DNA for the CDR3 is TGCAGTGCTAGAAGTAGCGGGAACACAGATACGCAGTATTTT. This encodes CSARSSGNTDTQYF.

The table lists this clonotype with many counts. The genes are TRBV20-1 and TRBJ1-1; the D is unclear. V was shortened by 5 bases and J by 1 base, with 14 bases between the two germline ends. Germline CDR1 reads DFQATT; CDR2 reads SNEGSKA (reference sequence). The CDR3 extends over 14 amino acids. The CDR3 DNA reads as TGCAGTGCTGCCCAGAATTTAGAGAACACTGAAGCTTTCTTT. This sequence encodes CSAAQNLENTEAFF.

The rearrangement links TRBV3-1 to TRBJ2-7; D gene uncertain. The CDR3 extends over 12 amino acids. V was shortened by 4 bases and J by 6 bases, with 10 bases between the two germline ends. Looked up from germline, CDR1 is LGHDT and CDR2 is YNNKEL (reference sequence). The CDR3 coding sequence is TGTGCCAGCAGCCCCTCCTCCGGCGAGCAGTACTTC. It encodes CASSPSSGEQYF.

This clonotype was detected a few times. This chain links TRBV20-1 with TRBJ2-1; TRBD1 matches at 9 bases. This CDR3 is built from 17 residues. V trimming: 0 bases; J trimming: 12 bases; junction bases outside the gene matches: 18. Germline CDR1 DFQATT, CDR2 SNEGSKA (reference sequence). Written as DNA, the CDR3 is TGCAGTGCTAGAGATCGATCCGGGACAGGGACCCCTACGAGGCAGTTCTTC. It is translated as CSARDRSGTGTPTRQFF.

This clonotype has ten or more counts. This chain uses TRBV10-3 with TRBJ2-5; D is perhaps TRBD2 (5 bases). The V end was cut by 4 bases, the J end by 5 bases, with 11 bases between. The CDR3 loop spans 13 amino acids. CDR1 and CDR2 from the germline V gene are ENHRY and SYGVKD. The CDR3 spells CAISASGGETQYF. CDR3 nucleotides: TGTGCCATCAGTGCCTCGGGCGGGGAGACCCAGTACTTC.

This clonotype occurred many times. DNA of the CDR3: TGTGCCAGCAGGCGTTGGGAGTTAGCCGGGGAGCTGTTTTTT. This sequence encodes CASRRWELAGELFF. The chain has TRBV5-6 and TRBJ2-2; D may be TRBD2 (5 bases). The V end lost 5 bases, the J end lost 6 bases, and 14 bases lay between the germline ends. Looked up from germline, CDR1 is SGHDT and CDR2 is YYEEEE. This CDR3 comprises 14 residues.

This clonotype was counted many times. V usage is TRBV5-1 and J usage is TRBJ2-2; 8 bases agree with TRBD2. J lost 4 bases, V lost 0 bases, and 11 bases had no gene match. The germline V gene encodes CDR1 SGHRS and CDR2 YFSETQ. The CDR3 loop spans 18 amino acids. CDR3 region: CASSLVAGGQRGTGELFF. CDR3 nucleotide sequence: TGCGCCAGCAGCTTGGTCGCGGGAGGCCAGCGAGGCACCGGGGAGCTGTTTTTT.

This clonotype was counted many times. This chain links TRBV12-3 or TRBV12-4 with TRBJ1-4; 7 nucleotides agree with TRBD1. Germline trimming cut 3 bases from V and 11 bases from J; bases unmatched to any gene: 12. The CDR3 has 15 amino acids. The CDR3 loop is CASSLETGPVLKLFF. Written as DNA, the CDR3 is TGTGCCAGCAGTTTGGAGACAGGGCCCGTGCTTAAACTGTTTTTT.

V gene TRBV6-2 or TRBV6-3 combines with J gene TRBJ2-1; the match to TRBD2 covers 7 bases. The V and J ends lost 2 bases and 6 bases, in that order; junction bases with no gene match: 7. This CDR3 has 15 residues. The germline gives CDR1 MNHEY, CDR2 SVGEGT. DNA of the CDR3: TGTGCCAGCAGTTACAAGGTAGCGGGTCTCAATGAGCAGTTCTTC. Its translation: CASSYKVAGLNEQFF.

This clonotype was detected ten times or more. The chain recombines TRBV29-1 with TRBJ1-5; perhaps TRBD1 as D (6 bases). This CDR3 is built from 13 residues. Germline values: CDR1 SQVTM, CDR2 ANQGSEA. Between the trimmed V and J ends, which lost 6 bases and 5 bases, there was a span of 14 bases. Written as DNA, the CDR3 is TGCAGCGTCGGTTCAGGGGTATATCAGCCCCAGCATTTT. Translated, it gives CSVGSGVYQPQHF.

This clonotype came up a few times. The CDR3 loop is CASSQEDRGYTEAFF. The CDR3 region has the DNA TGTGCCAGCAGCCAAGAGGACAGGGGCTACACTGAAGCTTTCTTT. V gene TRBV4-2 combines with J gene TRBJ1-1, with 9 bases aligning to TRBD1. The germline gives CDR1 LGHNA, CDR2 YNFKEQ. The CDR3 extends over 15 amino acids. With 0 bases clipped from V and 3 bases from J, the junction kept 2 bases outside the gene matches.

This clonotype was picked up a small number of times. The chain is built from TRBV19 and TRBJ2-4; D ambiguous. Trimming shortened V by 1 base and J by 0 bases, and 7 bases separated the two germline ends. CDR3 length: 15 amino acids. The germline V gene has CDR1 LNHDA and CDR2 SQIVND (reference sequence). The CDR3 loop is CASSIGLLAKNIQYF. As DNA, the CDR3 is TGTGCCAGTAGTATAGGGTTACTAGCCAAAAACATTCAGTACTTC.

This clonotype was recorded many times. The chain carries TRBV6-1 and TRBJ2-5, with D possibly being TRBD1 (5 bases). Germline CDR1 is MNHNS and CDR2 is SASEGT. This CDR3 comprises 12 residues. Trimming cost V 8 bases and J 3 bases, with 10 bases left between them. CDR3 residues: CASLGHEETQYF. DNA of the CDR3: TGTGCCAGCCTTGGACACGAAGAGACCCAGTACTTC.

Points on this clonotype: Its ends do not fully match the called genes, so a read error is possible. The J gene is TRBJ2-1, the V gene TRBV7-2; the match to TRBD2 covers 8 bases. This CDR3 is built from 13 residues. Germline V gene lookup returns CDR1 SGHTA and CDR2 FQGNSA. CDR3 residues: CASSLAMAGGPTF. In DNA, the CDR3 is TGTGCCAGCAGCTTAGCGATGGCGGGAGGACCTACCTTC.

Here the CDR3 reads CASSVGGDADTQYF. CDR3 DNA sequence: TGTGCCAGCAGCGTTGGGGGGGATGCGGATACGCAGTATTTT. The chain recombines TRBV9 with TRBJ2-3; 7 bases are a match to TRBD2. The CDR3 has 14 residues. V lost 2 bases and J lost 6; bases outside the gene matches: 6. Looked up from germline, CDR1 is SGDLS and CDR2 is YYNGEE.

This clonotype was counted many times. The V and J genes are TRBV9 and TRBJ2-1; a weak D match, TRBD2 (5 bases). V was trimmed by 0 bases and J by 0 bases, leaving 13 bases between them. The CDR3 sequence is 17 residues long. Germline V gives CDR1 SGDLS, CDR2 YYNGEE. CDR3 loop: CASSVGSSASSYNEQFF. As DNA, the CDR3 is TGTGCCAGCAGCGTAGGTAGTAGCGCCAGCTCCTACAATGAGCAGTTCTTC.

This clonotype was counted only a few times. The J gene is TRBJ2-7, the V gene TRBV3-1, with 8 nucleotides matching TRBD1. The CDR3 spans 13 residues. The V segment lost 6 bases and the J segment 6 bases; nucleotides outside the gene matches: 7. Germline CDR1 is LGHDT and CDR2 is YNNKEL (reference sequence). CDR3 DNA: TGTGCCAGCAGTGACAGGGGTCCTGGCGAGCAGTACTTC. Translation: CASSDRGPGEQYF.

In this sample, this clonotype turned up many times. The chain uses TRBV4-2 and TRBJ2-1; 8 bases match TRBD2. The CDR3 length is 16 residues. V shed 0 bases, J shed 5 bases, and the junction held 6 bases outside the gene matches. The germline gives CDR1 LGHNA, CDR2 YNFKEQ. The DNA for the CDR3 is TGTGCCAGCAGCCAAGAGGTCGGGAGGGCCGACAATGAGCAGTTCTTC. This gives the protein CASSQEVGRADNEQFF.